This T cell receptor (beta chain) was found in a study of cytomegalovirus exposure and HLA in healthy donors. Trimming removed 4 bases at V and 4 bases at J, with 13 bases between. The V gene's germline CDR1 is MNHNS and CDR2 SASEGT. This CDR3 contains 14 residues. Comment on this clone: What it recognizes is unknown.

The PCR ran on 60 Vbeta and 13 Jbeta primers. Measured with immunoSEQ multiplex PCR; TCRdb has only the in-frame clones, and not every one. The sample has around 150,000 clones, almost 80% seen once. Study-level points and caveats: As a later analysis revealed, most CMV-associated TCR beta chains appeared HLA-restricted. Most likely, a cluster of highly shared sequence variants arose as a sequencing artifact. There were some V segments, including TRBV6-2 and TRBV6-3, excluded as indistinguishable. Among TCR beta chains, those listed as cytomegalovirus-associated numbered some 160.

This clonotype originated in a woman aged 25 to 39 in good health and CMV-seronegative. This chain joins TRBV6-1 and TRBJ2-5, with D uncertain. Sequencing input: PBMCs. The CDR3 here is CASSGAHQAETQYF. CDR3 bases: TGTGCCAGCAGTGGTGCTCACCAAGCAGAGACCCAGTACTTC.